Listed below are T cell receptor beta chains from one sample, sequenced in a study of blood T cell repertoires in COVID-19. Here immunoSEQ multiplex PCR was the method, and the copy in TCRdb shows in-frame clones only, minus some. The data show about 120,000 clones, about 85% seen once. Sequenced material: peripheral blood. The receptor set was obtained from a man aged 80 or over with acute or convalescent COVID-19. CDR3s include the opening cysteine and the closing phenylalanine or tryptophan. Each record gives: J gene, D gene, clone size, V gene, CDR3 DNA, CDR3 protein. D genes are given only for firm matches. Part of the rows lack a size; the others show once, few, many or a class for expanded clones.

J gene: TRBJ1-1; D gene: TRBD1; clone size: NA; V gene: TRBV19; CDR3 DNA: TGTGCCAGTAGTAAGGACAGGGCGAACACTGAAGCTTTCTTT; CDR3 protein: CASSKDRANTEAFF
J gene: TRBJ1-5; D gene: NA; clone size: NA; V gene: TRBV18; CDR3 DNA: TGTGCCAGCTCACCAATGGGAGGTAGCAATCAGCCCCAGCATTTT; CDR3 protein: CASSPMGGSNQPQHF
J gene: TRBJ2-3; D gene: NA; clone size: once; V gene: TRBV9; CDR3 DNA: TGTGCCAGCAGCTCCGACAGGATCACAGATACGCAGTATTTT; CDR3 protein: CASSSDRITDTQYF
J gene: TRBJ1-5; D gene: NA; clone size: NA; V gene: TRBV6-5; CDR3 DNA: TGTGCCAGCAGGTCGCAGAATAGCAATCAGCCCCAGCATTTT; CDR3 protein: CASRSQNSNQPQHF
J gene: TRBJ1-5; D gene: TRBD1; clone size: NA; V gene: TRBV2; CDR3 DNA: TGTGCCAGCGAACAGGGGAGAGGCAATCAGCCCCAGCATTTT; CDR3 protein: CASEQGRGNQPQHF
J gene: TRBJ1-1; D gene: NA; clone size: NA; V gene: TRBV19; CDR3 DNA: TGTGCCAGTAGTATTGACAGAGTAACGAACACTGAAGCTTTCTTT; CDR3 protein: CASSIDRVTNTEAFF
J gene: TRBJ1-1; D gene: NA; clone size: once; V gene: TRBV29-1; CDR3 DNA: TGCAGCGTTGAAGGGCTGGGGGTCAGGGGCCAGGACACTGAAGCTTTCTTT; CDR3 protein: CSVEGLGVRGQDTEAFF
J gene: TRBJ1-2; D gene: TRBD1; clone size: once; V gene: TRBV25-1; CDR3 DNA: TGTGCCAGCAGTGAGGGGCAGGGGGCGGGCTATGGCTACACCTTC; CDR3 protein: CASSEGQGAGYGYTF
J gene: TRBJ2-1; D gene: TRBD2; clone size: NA; V gene: TRBV28; CDR3 DNA: TGTGCCAGCAGATCCCCGGGACTAGCTGGGGAGCAGTTCTTC; CDR3 protein: CASRSPGLAGEQFF
J gene: TRBJ2-1; D gene: NA; clone size: NA; V gene: TRBV3-1/TRBV3-2; CDR3 DNA: TGTGCCAGCAGCCTCGGGACTTTTAATGAGCAGTTCTTC; CDR3 protein: CASSLGTFNEQFF
J gene: TRBJ1-6; D gene: NA; clone size: once; V gene: TRBV5-1; CDR3 DNA: TGCGCCAGCAGCTTGGAGGGGACCTATAATTCACCCCTCCACTTT; CDR3 protein: CASSLEGTYNSPLHF
J gene: TRBJ2-7; D gene: TRBD1; clone size: NA; V gene: TRBV6-6; CDR3 DNA: TGTGCCAGCAGTCAATATATGGACAGGGGGCGCGCCTACGAGCAGTACTTC; CDR3 protein: CASSQYMDRGRAYEQYF
J gene: TRBJ2-1; D gene: NA; clone size: NA; V gene: TRBV5-4; CDR3 DNA: TGTGCCAGCAGCCCTACAGGGATCTTCGGTGAGCAGTTCTTC; CDR3 protein: CASSPTGIFGEQFF
J gene: TRBJ2-3; D gene: TRBD2; clone size: once; V gene: TRBV19; CDR3 DNA: TGTGCCAGTAGTACTCCTAGCGGGGCCACAGATACGCAGTATTTT; CDR3 protein: CASSTPSGATDTQYF
J gene: TRBJ2-1; D gene: NA; clone size: NA; V gene: TRBV11-2; CDR3 DNA: TGTGCCAGCAGCTTACAGGACTTCGCACAGTTCTTC; CDR3 protein: CASSLQDFAQFF
J gene: TRBJ2-7; D gene: NA; clone size: once; V gene: TRBV6-2/TRBV6-3; CDR3 DNA: TGTGCCAGCAGTTACTCGAGGGCAGGGGCGTCCTACGAGCAGTACTTC; CDR3 protein: CASSYSRAGASYEQYF
J gene: TRBJ1-5; D gene: NA; clone size: once; V gene: TRBV19; CDR3 DNA: TGTGCCAGTAGTATGGGAGGCTCGACGGACAATCAGCCCCAGCATTTT; CDR3 protein: CASSMGGSTDNQPQHF
J gene: TRBJ2-1; D gene: TRBD2; clone size: NA; V gene: TRBV19; CDR3 DNA: TGTGCCAGTAGTATAGCCCCTAGCGGGAGGGCCCCGAAACAGTTCTTC; CDR3 protein: CASSIAPSGRAPKQFF
J gene: TRBJ2-1; D gene: NA; clone size: NA; V gene: TRBV7-3; CDR3 DNA: TGTGCCAGCAGCTTTCACCCTCAGGGGAGCTCCTACAATGAGCAGTTCTTC; CDR3 protein: CASSFHPQGSSYNEQFF
J gene: TRBJ2-1; D gene: TRBD2; clone size: NA; V gene: TRBV15; CDR3 DNA: TGTGCCACCAGCAGAGATAGAATAGCGGGTAGTGAGCAGTTCTTC; CDR3 protein: CATSRDRIAGSEQFF
J gene: TRBJ2-5; D gene: TRBD1; clone size: NA; V gene: TRBV5-1; CDR3 DNA: TGCGCCAGCAGATCCGGGACAGTAGAAAAAAAAGAGACCCAGTACTTC; CDR3 protein: CASRSGTVEKKETQYF
J gene: TRBJ1-5; D gene: NA; clone size: NA; V gene: TRBV7-9; CDR3 DNA: TGTGCCAGCAGCTTACAGGGGAGTCAGCCCCAGCATTTT; CDR3 protein: CASSLQGSQPQHF
J gene: TRBJ1-1; D gene: NA; clone size: NA; V gene: TRBV6-1; CDR3 DNA: TGTGCCAGCAGTGAAGCGGCTCGGAGGCCGGTCACTGAAGCTTTCTTT; CDR3 protein: CASSEAARRPVTEAFF
J gene: TRBJ1-1; D gene: TRBD1; clone size: NA; V gene: TRBV6-5; CDR3 DNA: TGTGCCAGCAGTTACTCTCAGGGGGCAGGCACTGAAGCTTTCTTT; CDR3 protein: CASSYSQGAGTEAFF
J gene: TRBJ2-1; D gene: NA; clone size: once; V gene: TRBV7-2; CDR3 DNA: TGTGCCAGCAGCTTTAGAATCCGCGGGACTGGCATTAATGAGCAGTTCTTC; CDR3 protein: CASSFRIRGTGINEQFF
J gene: TRBJ1-3; D gene: NA; clone size: NA; V gene: TRBV3-1/TRBV3-2; CDR3 DNA: TGTGCCAGCAGCCCGACCTCAGGCTCTGGAAACACCATATATTTT; CDR3 protein: CASSPTSGSGNTIYF
J gene: TRBJ1-2; D gene: TRBD1; clone size: NA; V gene: TRBV3-1/TRBV3-2; CDR3 DNA: TGTGCCAGCAGCCGAGCGGACAGGGCTAACTATGGCTACACCTTC; CDR3 protein: CASSRADRANYGYTF
J gene: TRBJ1-4; D gene: NA; clone size: once; V gene: TRBV6-1; CDR3 DNA: TGTGCCAGCAGTGAAGACGGGAATAATGAAAAACTGTTTTTT; CDR3 protein: CASSEDGNNEKLFF
J gene: TRBJ1-1; D gene: NA; clone size: once; V gene: TRBV11-2; CDR3 DNA: TGTGCCAGCAGCTTCGAGGGGGTCAGGGACACTGAAGCTTTCTTT; CDR3 protein: CASSFEGVRDTEAFF
J gene: TRBJ2-3; D gene: NA; clone size: NA; V gene: TRBV10-3; CDR3 DNA: TGTGCCATCAGTGAGGTTGGGGGCGCAGATACGCAGTATTTT; CDR3 protein: CAISEVGGADTQYF
J gene: TRBJ1-4; D gene: NA; clone size: NA; V gene: TRBV18; CDR3 DNA: TGTGCCAGCTCACCGTTGGTAGCTGAAAAACTGTTTTTT; CDR3 protein: CASSPLVAEKLFF
J gene: TRBJ1-5; D gene: NA; clone size: NA; V gene: TRBV6-6; CDR3 DNA: TGTGCCAGCAGTTACTCGACTGGCAGCAATCAGCCCCAGCATTTT; CDR3 protein: CASSYSTGSNQPQHF
J gene: TRBJ2-7; D gene: NA; clone size: NA; V gene: TRBV6-5; CDR3 DNA: TGTGCCAGCAGCACCACCGGTGGGGGAGGAGTCGAGCAGTACTTC; CDR3 protein: CASSTTGGGGVEQYF
J gene: TRBJ1-2; D gene: NA; clone size: NA; V gene: TRBV6-1; CDR3 DNA: TGTGCCAGCAGTGAAGCAGACAGTACTTACTATGGCTACACCTTC; CDR3 protein: CASSEADSTYYGYTF
J gene: TRBJ1-2; D gene: NA; clone size: NA; V gene: TRBV10-3; CDR3 DNA: TGTGCCATCAGTGAGTTGAAGGGAGTAAACTATGGCTACACCTTC; CDR3 protein: CAISELKGVNYGYTF
J gene: TRBJ2-7; D gene: TRBD2; clone size: NA; V gene: TRBV5-5; CDR3 DNA: TGTGCCAGCAGCTTGGGCCTAGCGGAGTCCTACGAGCAGTACTTC; CDR3 protein: CASSLGLAESYEQYF
J gene: TRBJ1-3; D gene: TRBD1; clone size: NA; V gene: TRBV6-5; CDR3 DNA: TGTGCCAGCAGCCCAGGGGGCGGAAACACCATATATTTT; CDR3 protein: CASSPGGGNTIYF
J gene: TRBJ2-7; D gene: TRBD2; clone size: NA; V gene: TRBV19; CDR3 DNA: TGTGCCAGTAGTTTCACTAGCGGGGGCTCCGAGCAGTACTTC; CDR3 protein: CASSFTSGGSEQYF
J gene: TRBJ1-2; D gene: NA; clone size: NA; V gene: TRBV19; CDR3 DNA: TGTGCCAGTAGTATAGAGTCTGGGCAGGGGCCCAGTTATGGCTACACCTTC; CDR3 protein: CASSIESGQGPSYGYTF
J gene: TRBJ1-1; D gene: NA; clone size: NA; V gene: TRBV6-2/TRBV6-3; CDR3 DNA: TGTGCCAGCAGTTTATTACAGGGCCACACTGAAGCTTTCTTT; CDR3 protein: CASSLLQGHTEAFF
J gene: TRBJ2-3; D gene: TRBD1; clone size: NA; V gene: TRBV7-8; CDR3 DNA: TGTGCCAGCAGCTTAGGGACAGGGCCATCAGATACGCAGTATTTT; CDR3 protein: CASSLGTGPSDTQYF